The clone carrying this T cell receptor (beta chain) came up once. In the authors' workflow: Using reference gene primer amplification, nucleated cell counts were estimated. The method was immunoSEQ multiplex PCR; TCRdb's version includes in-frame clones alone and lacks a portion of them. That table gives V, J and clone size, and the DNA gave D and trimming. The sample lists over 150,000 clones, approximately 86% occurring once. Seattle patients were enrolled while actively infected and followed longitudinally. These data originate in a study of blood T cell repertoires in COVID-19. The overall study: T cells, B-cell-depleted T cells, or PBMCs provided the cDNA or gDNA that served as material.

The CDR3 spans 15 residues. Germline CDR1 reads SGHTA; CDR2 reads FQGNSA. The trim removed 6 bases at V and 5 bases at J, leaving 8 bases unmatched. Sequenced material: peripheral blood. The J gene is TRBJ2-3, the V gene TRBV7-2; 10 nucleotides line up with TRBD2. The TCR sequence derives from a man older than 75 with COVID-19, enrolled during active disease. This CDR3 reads CASRKRGGRVDTQYF. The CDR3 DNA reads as TGTGCCAGCAGAAAGCGGGGGGGCCGGGTAGATACGCAGTATTTT.